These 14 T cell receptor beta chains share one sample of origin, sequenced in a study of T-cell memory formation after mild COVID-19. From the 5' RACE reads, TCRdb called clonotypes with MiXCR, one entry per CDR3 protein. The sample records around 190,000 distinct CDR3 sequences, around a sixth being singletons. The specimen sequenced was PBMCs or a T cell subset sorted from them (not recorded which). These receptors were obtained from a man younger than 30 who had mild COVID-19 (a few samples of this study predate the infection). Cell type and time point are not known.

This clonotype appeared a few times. The CDR3 loop is CASSPALGQVTEAFF. The CDR3 DNA reads TGTGCCAGCAGTCCCGCCCTCGGACAGGTCACTGAAGCTTTCTTT. V is TRBV28 and J is TRBJ1-1, with 7 bases lining up with TRBD1. CDR3 length equals 15 residues. The germline gives CDR1 MDHEN, CDR2 SYDVKM. V was clipped by 5 bases and J by 4 bases; unmatched bases: 10.

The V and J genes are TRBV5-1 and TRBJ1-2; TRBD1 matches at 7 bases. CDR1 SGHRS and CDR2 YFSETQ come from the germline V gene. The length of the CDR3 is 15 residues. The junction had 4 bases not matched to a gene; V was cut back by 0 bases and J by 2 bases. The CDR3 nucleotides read TGCGCCAGCAGCTTGGTGACAGGGACGAACTATGGCTACACCTTC. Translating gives CASSLVTGTNYGYTF.

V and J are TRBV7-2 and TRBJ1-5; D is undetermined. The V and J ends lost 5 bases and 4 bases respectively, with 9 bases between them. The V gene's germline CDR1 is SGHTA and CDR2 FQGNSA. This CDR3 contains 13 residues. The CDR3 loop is CASSAVQNQPQHF. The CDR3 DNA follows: TGTGCCAGCAGCGCCGTACAGAATCAGCCCCAGCATTTT.

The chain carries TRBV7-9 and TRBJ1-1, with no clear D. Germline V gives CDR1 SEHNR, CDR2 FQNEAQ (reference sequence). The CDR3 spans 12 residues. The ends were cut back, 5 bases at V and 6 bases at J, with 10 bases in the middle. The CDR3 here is CASSQEGAEAFF. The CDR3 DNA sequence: TGTGCCAGCAGCCAGGAGGGTGCTGAAGCTTTCTTT.

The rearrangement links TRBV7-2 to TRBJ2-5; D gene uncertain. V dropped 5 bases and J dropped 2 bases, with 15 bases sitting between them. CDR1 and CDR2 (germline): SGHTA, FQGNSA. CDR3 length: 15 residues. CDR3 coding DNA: TGTGCCAGCAGCACCTCTCCGCAACGTCAAGAGACCCAGTACTTC. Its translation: CASSTSPQRQETQYF.

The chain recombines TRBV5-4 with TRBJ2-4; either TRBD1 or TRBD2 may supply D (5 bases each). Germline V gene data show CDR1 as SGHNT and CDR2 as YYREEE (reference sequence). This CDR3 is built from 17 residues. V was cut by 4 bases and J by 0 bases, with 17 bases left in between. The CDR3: CASSPSGTGIAKNIQYF. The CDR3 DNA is TGTGCCAGCAGCCCCTCCGGGACGGGAATAGCCAAAAACATTCAGTACTTC.

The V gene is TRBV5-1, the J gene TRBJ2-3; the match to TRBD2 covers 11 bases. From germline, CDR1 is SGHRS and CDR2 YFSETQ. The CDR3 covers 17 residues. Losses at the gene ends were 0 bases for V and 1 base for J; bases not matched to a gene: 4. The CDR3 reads CASSLVELAGGTDTQYF. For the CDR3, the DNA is TGCGCCAGCAGCTTGGTCGAACTAGCGGGAGGCACAGATACGCAGTATTTT.

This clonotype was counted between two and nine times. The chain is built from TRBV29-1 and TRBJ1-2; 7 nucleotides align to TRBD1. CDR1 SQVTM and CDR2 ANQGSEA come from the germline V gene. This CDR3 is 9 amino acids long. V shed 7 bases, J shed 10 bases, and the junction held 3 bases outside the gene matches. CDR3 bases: TGCAGCGGGGACAGCCACTACACCTTC. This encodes CSGDSHYTF.

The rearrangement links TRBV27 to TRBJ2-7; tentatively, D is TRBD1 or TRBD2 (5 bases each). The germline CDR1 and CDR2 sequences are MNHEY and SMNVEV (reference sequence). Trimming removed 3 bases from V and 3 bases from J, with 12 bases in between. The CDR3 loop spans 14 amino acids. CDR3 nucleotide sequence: TGTGCCAGCAGTTTCTCAGGGACCTTCTACGAGCAGTACTTC. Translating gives CASSFSGTFYEQYF.

Written as DNA, the CDR3 is TGCAGTGCTAGAGCTGGCGGGGGGGCCGTCGGTGAGCAGTTCTTC. This gives the protein CSARAGGGAVGEQFF. The chain couples TRBV20-1 to TRBJ2-1; 9 bases match TRBD2. Per germline, CDR1 DFQATT and CDR2 SNEGSKA (reference sequence). Unmatched junction bases numbered 10, after V lost 1 base and J lost 9 bases. The CDR3 totals 15 residues.

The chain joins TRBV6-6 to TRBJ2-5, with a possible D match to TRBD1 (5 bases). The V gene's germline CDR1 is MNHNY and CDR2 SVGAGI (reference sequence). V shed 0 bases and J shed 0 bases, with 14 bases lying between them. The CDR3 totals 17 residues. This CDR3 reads CASSYSGAPEYQETQYF. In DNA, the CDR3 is TGTGCCAGCAGTTACTCAGGGGCGCCCGAGTACCAAGAGACCCAGTACTTC.

This chain's CDR3 is CSAGLRDLGYGYTF. The CDR3 DNA is TGCAGTGCTGGCCTCCGGGACCTCGGCTATGGCTACACCTTC. The rearrangement links TRBV20-1 to TRBJ1-2; a weak D match, TRBD1 (5 bases). This CDR3 has 14 residues. Germline V gene lookup returns CDR1 DFQATT and CDR2 SNEGSKA (reference sequence). Trimming took off 5 bases at V and 4 bases at J, with 17 bases between the two ends.

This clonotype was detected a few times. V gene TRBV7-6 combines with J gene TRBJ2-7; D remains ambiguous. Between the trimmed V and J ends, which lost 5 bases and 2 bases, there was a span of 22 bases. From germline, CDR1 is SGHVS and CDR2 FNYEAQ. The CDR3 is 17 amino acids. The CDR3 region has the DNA TGTGCCAGCAGCCCAGTCGGGCGGCAAGTCCCCCCCTACGAGCAGTACTTC. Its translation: CASSPVGRQVPPYEQYF.

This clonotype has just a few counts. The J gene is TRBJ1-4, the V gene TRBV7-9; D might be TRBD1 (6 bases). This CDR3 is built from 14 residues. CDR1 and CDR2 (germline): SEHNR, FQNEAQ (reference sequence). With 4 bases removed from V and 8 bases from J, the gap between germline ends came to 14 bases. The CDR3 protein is CASSSGRGGEKLFF. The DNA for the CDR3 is TGTGCCAGCAGCTCCGGCAGGGGAGGGGAAAAACTGTTTTTT. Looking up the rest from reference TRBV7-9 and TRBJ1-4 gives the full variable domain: DTGVSQNPRHKITKRGQNVTFRCDPISEHNRLYWYRQTLGQGPEFLTYFQNEAQLEKSRLLSDRFSAERPKGSFSTLEIQRTEQGDSAMYLCASSSGRGGEKLFFGSGTQLSVL.